Sequencing of this T cell receptor beta chain was carried out in a study of cytomegalovirus exposure and HLA in healthy donors. About the study: The early release's HLA-typed donors yielded 65 million to 85 million unique TCRs. Study-level findings and limits: Altogether, about 160 TCR beta chains were recorded as cytomegalovirus-associated. It was reportedly the case that the classifier diagnosed cytomegalovirus status with high specificity and sensitivity.

The CDR3 covers 18 residues. V shed 0 bases, J shed 1 base, and the junction held 11 bases outside the gene matches. CDR1 SGHRS and CDR2 YFSETQ come from the germline V gene. A note on this clone: Its antigen is undetermined.

Researchers ran the PCR with 60 Vbeta and 13 Jbeta primers. How the authors handled the data: Roughly 10 million shared chains were among the roughly 78 million unique TCR beta chains that a later analysis counted. TCRdb's table, derived via immunoSEQ multiplex PCR, lists solely in-frame clones and lacks some. That table gives V, J and clone size, and the DNA gave D and trimming. The sample holds about 180,000 clones; just over 75% are singletons and the top ten take about 4%. The sequence derives from a woman in her sixties or seventies in good health and CMV-seropositive. Input material: PBMCs. V is TRBV5-1 and J is TRBJ2-3, with 7 bases fitting TRBD2. This CDR3 is CASSLGPSGNVGTDTQYF. In DNA form, the CDR3 reads TGCGCCAGCAGCTTGGGCCCAAGCGGGAATGTTGGCACAGATACGCAGTATTTT.